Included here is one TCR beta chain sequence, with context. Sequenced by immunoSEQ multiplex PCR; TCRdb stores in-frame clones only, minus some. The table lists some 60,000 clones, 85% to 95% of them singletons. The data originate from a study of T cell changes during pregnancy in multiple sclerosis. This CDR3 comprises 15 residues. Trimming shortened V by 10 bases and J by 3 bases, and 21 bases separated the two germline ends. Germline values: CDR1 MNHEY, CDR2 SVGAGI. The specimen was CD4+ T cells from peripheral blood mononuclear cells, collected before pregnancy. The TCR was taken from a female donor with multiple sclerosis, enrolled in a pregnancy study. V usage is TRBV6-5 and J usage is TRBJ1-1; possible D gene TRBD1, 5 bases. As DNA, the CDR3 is TGTGCCAACCGACAGTACGTAACGGAACACACTGAAGCTTTCTTT. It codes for CANRQYVTEHTEAFF.